What follows are 10 T cell receptor beta chains derived from one specimen sequenced in a study of OX40 agonist ivuxolimab in advanced cancers. Produced via immunoSEQ multiplex PCR; TCRdb's table is partial and in-frame only. Of 72,000 or so clones listed, about 85% are singletons. The sequenced sample was CD4+ or CD8+ T cells sorted from blood, obtained in a trial of the OX40 agonist ivuxolimab. These receptors originate from an adult with an advanced solid tumor such as melanoma, head and neck, liver or kidney cancer.

This clone was seen more than once but under ten times. V gene TRBV29-1 combines with J gene TRBJ2-1; D gene uncertain. The germline V gene encodes CDR1 SQVTM and CDR2 ANQGSEA. The V gene lost 6 bases and the J gene lost 3 bases, with 15 bases spanning the gap. The CDR3 runs 14 residues. The CDR3 spells CSVPAVALYNEQFF. The CDR3 DNA follows: TGCAGCGTCCCGGCGGTAGCCCTCTACAATGAGCAGTTCTTC.

The chain is built from TRBV5-1 and TRBJ2-3; the D gene is possibly TRBD2 (6 bases). V was trimmed by 0 bases and J by 6 bases, leaving 11 bases between them. CDR1 is SGHRS, CDR2 YFSETQ, per germline. The CDR3 runs to 14 residues. Here the CDR3 reads CASSLGRLADTQYF. DNA for the CDR3: TGCGCCAGCAGCTTGGGACGGCTAGCGGATACGCAGTATTTT.

This chain links TRBV7-7 with TRBJ2-1, with 12 nucleotides matching TRBD2. V lost 5 bases to trimming and J lost 8 bases; unmatched junction nucleotides: 7. CDR3 length: 15 amino acids. Germline lookup yields CDR1 SSHAT and CDR2 FNYEAQ (reference sequence). The CDR3 spells CASSPRLAGVHEQFF. The CDR3 coding sequence is TGTGCCAGCAGCCCACGACTAGCGGGAGTCCATGAGCAGTTCTTC. Full variable domain (outside the CDR3, taken from reference TRBV7-7 and TRBJ2-1): GAGVSQSPRYKVTKRGQDVTLRCDPISSHATLYWYQQALGQGPEFLTYFNYEAQPDKSGLPSDRFSAERPEGSISTLTIQRTEQRDSAMYRCASSPRLAGVHEQFFGPGTRLTVL.

The V and J genes are TRBV6-1 and TRBJ2-7, with 9 bases identical to TRBD2. V gave up 7 bases and J gave up 6 bases; unmatched junction bases: 7. Germline V gives CDR1 MNHNS, CDR2 SASEGT. The CDR3 length is 13 residues. The CDR3 DNA follows: TGTGCCAGCATTGGCGGGAGGGGGCTCGAGCAGTACTTC. As protein: CASIGGRGLEQYF.

As regards this clone: Within the sample, other DNA sequences also encode this same CDR3. The chain uses TRBV4-3 and TRBJ2-7, with D possibly being TRBD1 (6 bases). V lost 4 bases and J 0 bases, leaving 16 bases between the germline ends. The CDR3 totals 16 residues. CDR1 and CDR2 from the germline V gene are LGHNA and YSLEER. CDR3 coding DNA: TGCGCCAGCAGCCGATCTAGGACAGACAACTCCTACGAGCAGTACTTC. Translation gives CASSRSRTDNSYEQYF.

This clone was found once. The chain is built from TRBV10-3 and TRBJ2-3, with 11 bases fitting TRBD2. The CDR3 length is 16 residues. CDR1 ENHRY and CDR2 SYGVKD come from the germline V gene. V was pared by 8 bases and J by 4 bases, with 11 bases of the junction left unmatched. The CDR3 here is CAIGTSGGQRADTQYF. The CDR3 nucleotides are TGTGCCATCGGAACTAGCGGGGGCCAAAGGGCAGATACGCAGTATTTT.

The chain carries TRBV2 and TRBJ2-3; 8 bases agree with TRBD1. Germline V gene sequence: CDR1 SNHLY, CDR2 FYNNEI. There are 15 residues in the CDR3. The V segment lost 2 bases and the J segment 1 base; nucleotides outside the gene matches: 2. CDR3 residues: CASSEPGQGTDTQYF. CDR3 in DNA: TGTGCCAGCAGTGAACCGGGACAGGGCACAGATACGCAGTATTTT.

The V gene is TRBV6-5, the J gene TRBJ1-5, with a possible D match to TRBD1 (6 bases). Germline-derived CDR1 and CDR2 are MNHEY and SVGAGI. This CDR3 comprises 12 residues. Trimming took off 8 bases at V and 4 bases at J, with 9 bases between the two ends. The CDR3 DNA reads as TGTGCCAGCGGGGGCCGAAATCAGCCCCAGCATTTT. This sequence encodes CASGGRNQPQHF.

The V and J genes are TRBV28 and TRBJ2-1; 16 nucleotides line up with TRBD2. This CDR3 spans 15 amino acids. V lost 3 bases, J lost 8 bases, and 1 base stayed unmatched. Germline assignment: CDR1 MDHEN and CDR2 SYDVKM. The CDR3 DNA reads TGTGCCAGCAGTTTGGGGACTAGCGGGAGGGATGAGCAGTTCTTC. Translation: CASSLGTSGRDEQFF.

V usage is TRBV6-5 and J usage is TRBJ1-2; the D is unclear. V was cut by 2 bases and J by 4 bases, with 11 bases left in between. Germline CDR1 MNHEY, CDR2 SVGAGI. The CDR3 spans 14 residues. The CDR3 sequence is CASSYGGFPYGYTF. CDR3 bases: TGTGCCAGCAGTTACGGAGGGTTTCCCTATGGCTACACCTTC.